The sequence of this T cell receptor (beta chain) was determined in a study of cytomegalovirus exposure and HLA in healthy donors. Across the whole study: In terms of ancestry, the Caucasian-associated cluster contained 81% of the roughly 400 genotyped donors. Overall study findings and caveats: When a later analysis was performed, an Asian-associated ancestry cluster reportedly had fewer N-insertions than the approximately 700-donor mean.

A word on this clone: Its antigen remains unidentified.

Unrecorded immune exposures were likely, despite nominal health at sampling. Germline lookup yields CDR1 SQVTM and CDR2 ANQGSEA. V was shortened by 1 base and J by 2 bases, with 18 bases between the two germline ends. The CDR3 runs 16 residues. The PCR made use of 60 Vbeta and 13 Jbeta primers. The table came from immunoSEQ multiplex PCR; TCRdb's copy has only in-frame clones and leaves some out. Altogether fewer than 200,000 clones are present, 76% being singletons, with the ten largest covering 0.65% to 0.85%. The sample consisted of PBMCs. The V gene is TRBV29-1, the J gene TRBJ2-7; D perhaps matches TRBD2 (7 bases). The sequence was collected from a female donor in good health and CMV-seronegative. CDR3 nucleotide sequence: TGCAGCGTTGAAGCTACTGGGGGGGCCTTTACCTACGAGCAGTACTTC. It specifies CSVEATGGAFTYEQYF.